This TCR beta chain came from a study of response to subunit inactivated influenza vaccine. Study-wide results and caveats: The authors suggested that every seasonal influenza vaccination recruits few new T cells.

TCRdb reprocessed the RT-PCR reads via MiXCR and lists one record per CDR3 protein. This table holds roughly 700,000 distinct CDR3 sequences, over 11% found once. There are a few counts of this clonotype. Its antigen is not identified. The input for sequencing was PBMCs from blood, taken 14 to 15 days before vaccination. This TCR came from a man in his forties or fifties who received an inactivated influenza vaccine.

The CDR3 region is CASSSGTAMYNEQFF. Here the CDR3 DNA reads TGTGCCAGCAGCTCCGGGACGGCGATGTACAATGAGCAGTTCTTC. The chain joins TRBV6-1 to TRBJ2-1; D is possibly TRBD1 or TRBD2 (5 bases each). Germline V gives CDR1 MNHNS, CDR2 SASEGT. Trimming removed 6 bases at V and 4 bases at J, with 16 bases between. The CDR3 runs 15 residues.